This T cell receptor beta chain was found in a study of blood T cell repertoires in COVID-19. Study as a whole: Samples of COVID-19 (acute and convalescent) were obtained from the United States, Italy and Spain. The cDNA or gDNA used as material had been derived from T cells, B-cell-depleted T cells, or PBMCs.

As processed by the authors: Reference gene primer amplification gave nucleated cell count estimates. The assay was immunoSEQ multiplex PCR, and TCRdb's table has in-frame clones only and misses some. The V and J calls and clone size are taken from that table; D and trimming were inferred from the DNA. The sample gives tens of thousands of clones, 85% to 90% of which show up once; roughly 3.2% is in the top ten. The CDR3 consists of 11 residues. Looked up from germline, CDR1 is SGHRS and CDR2 is YFSETQ. The V segment lost 7 bases and the J segment 13 bases; nucleotides outside the gene matches: 5. The chain recombines TRBV5-1 with TRBJ2-1; 10 positions match TRBD2. Sequencing was performed on peripheral blood. The TCR sequence derives from a man aged 50 or older with active COVID-19. This CDR3 reads CASGLAGGQFF. In nucleotides, the CDR3 is TGCGCCAGCGGTTTAGCGGGGGGCCAGTTCTTC.